The 27 T cell receptor beta chains below come from one sample, sequenced in a study of regulatory T cells in long-lasting Graves disease. Through Arm-PCR of CDR3 regions and iRepertoire HTBI primers, TCR beta libraries were built. TCRdb reprocessed the multiplex PCR reads via MiXCR and lists one record per CDR3 protein. Among a few hundred thousand distinct CDR3 sequences listed, about a fifth were seen once. Noted time point: persistent/refractory GD, antithyroid drugs over 5 years with positive TRAb. From RNA extracted from PBMCs, the TCR library was made. Sequenced material: peripheral blood mononuclear cells (PBMCs), taken when the disease was refractory, from a patient treated with antithyroid drugs. The receptors derive from a female donor with Graves disease.

This clonotype was observed many times. This sequence joins TRBV28 and TRBJ2-5; TRBD1 matches 7 bases. There are 14 residues in the CDR3. The trim removed 7 bases at V and 5 bases at J, leaving 10 bases unmatched. The V gene's germline CDR1 is MDHEN and CDR2 SYDVKM. CDR3 nucleotides: TGTGCCAGCAAATTGACAGGGTATGGGGAGACCCAGTACTTC. Encoded protein: CASKLTGYGETQYF. Looking up the rest from reference TRBV28 and TRBJ2-5 gives the full variable domain: DVKVTQSSRYLVKRTGEKVFLECVQDMDHENMFWYRQDPGLGLRLIYFSYDVKMKEKGDIPEGYSVSREKKERFSLILESASTNQTSMYLCASKLTGYGETQYFGPGTRLLVL.

This clonotype was observed a handful of times. The CDR3, as DNA: TGTGCCAGTACTCCCCGGGAGTTGGACAAAAACATTCAGTACTTC. Encoded protein: CASTPRELDKNIQYF. The J gene is TRBJ2-4, the V gene TRBV19; a possible D gene is TRBD2 (6 bases). The CDR3 totals 15 residues. V lost 7 bases to trimming and J lost 3 bases, with 16 bases between them. Germline V CDR1 and CDR2: LNHDA, SQIVND (reference sequence). The variable domain in full, with the rest retrieved from reference TRBV19 and TRBJ2-4, is DGGITQSPKYLFRKEGQNVTLSCEQNLNHDAMYWYRQDPGQGLRLIYYSQIVNDFQKGDIAEGYSVSREKKESFPLTVTSAQKNPTAFYLCASTPRELDKNIQYFGAGTRLSVL.

This clonotype was seen at least ten times. The chain joins TRBV6-1 to TRBJ2-5; D possibly matches TRBD1 or TRBD2 (6 bases each). Looked up from germline, CDR1 is MNHNS and CDR2 is SASEGT. The CDR3 loop spans 18 amino acids. The V end was cut by 2 bases, the J end by 7 bases, with 26 bases between. CDR3 DNA sequence: TGTGCCAGCAGTGAAAGTGTGGGGGGCCTTCTAAATTCAGCGACCCAGTACTTC. It translates to CASSESVGGLLNSATQYF.

This clonotype has a handful of counts. The V call is TRBV19, the J call TRBJ2-7; 8 bases map to TRBD1. The CDR3 has 15 amino acids. CDR1 and CDR2 from the germline V gene are LNHDA and SQIVND (reference sequence). The junction had 11 bases not matched to a gene; V was cut back by 6 bases and J by 4 bases. CDR3 residues: CASRADRAREYEQYF. The DNA for the CDR3 is TGTGCCAGTAGGGCGGACAGGGCGAGGGAATACGAGCAGTACTTC.

This clonotype was observed at least ten times. The chain is built from TRBV12-3 or TRBV12-4 and TRBJ1-2; D remains unclear. This CDR3 is 12 amino acids long. The germline V and J ends were trimmed by 5 bases and 5 bases, with 9 bases remaining between them. CDR3 in amino acids: CASSLLRYGYTF. CDR3 DNA sequence: TGTGCCAGCAGTCTGCTCCGGTATGGCTACACCTTC.

This chain links TRBV6-1 with TRBJ2-5; 11 nucleotides line up with TRBD2. This CDR3 is built from 19 residues. J gave up 1 base and V 2 bases, and 12 bases lay outside the gene matches. CDR1 is MNHNS, CDR2 SASEGT, per germline. The DNA of the CDR3 is TGTGCCAGCAGTGAATATGGGACTAGCGGCGCCTCTTCCCAAGAGACCCAGTACTTC. This gives the protein CASSEYGTSGASSQETQYF.

This clonotype has ten or more counts. The chain uses TRBV11-3 and TRBJ1-2; perhaps TRBD1 as D (6 bases). The CDR3 length is 14 residues. Germline assignment: CDR1 SGHNT and CDR2 YENEEA. With 0 bases removed from V and 1 base from J, the gap between germline ends came to 6 bases. CDR3 residues: CASSLEDSNYGYTF. For the CDR3, the DNA is TGTGCCAGCAGCTTAGAGGACAGTAACTATGGCTACACCTTC.

This clonotype came up many times. The chain combines TRBV6-1 with TRBJ2-7, with 11 bases matching TRBD2. V lost 6 bases to trimming and J lost 3 bases; unmatched junction nucleotides: 7. This CDR3 has 15 amino acids. Germline V CDR1 and CDR2: MNHNS, SASEGT. DNA for the CDR3: TGTGCCAGCAGCCCTATGACTAGCGGGAACTACGAGCAGTACTTC. Amino acids: CASSPMTSGNYEQYF.

At least ten counts were recorded for this clonotype. The chain employs TRBV12-3 or TRBV12-4 and TRBJ2-2; 9 bases align to TRBD1. Germline trimming cut 5 bases from V and 8 bases from J; bases unmatched to any gene: 9. The CDR3 spans 15 residues. The CDR3: CASSPRDRVSGELFF. The CDR3 DNA is TGTGCCAGCAGTCCACGGGACAGGGTATCGGGGGAGCTGTTTTTT.

At least ten counts were recorded for this clonotype. The chain recombines TRBV2 with TRBJ1-1, with unresolved D. This CDR3 is 12 amino acids long. V was pared by 7 bases and J by 1 base, with 7 bases between. Per the germline V gene, CDR1 is SNHLY and CDR2 is FYNNEI. CDR3 bases: TGTGCCAGCATTTACACGAACACTGAAGCTTTCTTT. Its protein product is CASIYTNTEAFF.

This clonotype was found many times. The rearrangement links TRBV11-2 to TRBJ2-7; D could derive from TRBD1 or TRBD2 (5 bases each). V gave up 1 base and J gave up 0 bases, with 16 bases separating them. Germline V gene data show CDR1 as SGHAT and CDR2 as FQNNGV. The CDR3 runs to 17 residues. The CDR3 region has the DNA TGTGCCAGCAGCTTAGGTGCCGGGACGGCGAGCTCCTACGAGCAGTACTTC. Protein product: CASSLGAGTASSYEQYF.

The chain uses TRBV6-2 or TRBV6-3 and TRBJ2-1; D gene uncertain. The CDR3 has 12 amino acids. Trimming removed 7 bases from V and 5 bases from J, with 9 bases in between. Germline V gives CDR1 MNHEY, CDR2 SVGEGT. Here the CDR3 DNA reads TGTGCCAGCACAACAGTAAACAATGAGCAGTTCTTC. Its translation is CASTTVNNEQFF.

The chain joins TRBV7-9 to TRBJ2-7, with 7 nucleotides matching TRBD1. The trim removed 6 bases at V and 1 base at J, leaving 12 bases unmatched. CDR3 length: 16 amino acids. Germline loops: CDR1 SEHNR, CDR2 FQNEAQ (reference sequence). This chain's CDR3 is CASSHTGGQRSYEQYF. The DNA for the CDR3 is TGTGCCAGCAGTCACACTGGGGGACAGAGGTCCTACGAGCAGTACTTC.

This rearrangement joins TRBV5-5 to TRBJ1-2, with D possibly being TRBD1 (5 bases). The V end was cut by 3 bases, the J end by 8 bases, with 17 bases between. The CDR3 sequence is 14 residues long. CDR1 and CDR2 (germline): SGHKS, YYEKEE (reference sequence). Written as DNA, the CDR3 is TGTGCCAGCAGCTGGCCCGGGGCAGGGAGAGGCTACACCTTC. This encodes CASSWPGAGRGYTF.

Ten or more counts support this clonotype. The rearrangement uses TRBV7-8 and TRBJ1-2; 7 bases agree with TRBD1. V trimming: 4 bases; J trimming: 0 bases; junction bases outside the gene matches: 2. Germline lookup yields CDR1 SGHVS and CDR2 FQNEAQ. The CDR3 is 14 residues long. The CDR3 DNA follows: TGTGCCAGCAGCTCGGACAGGTCTAACTATGGCTACACCTTC. Amino acids: CASSSDRSNYGYTF.

This clonotype appeared a few times. This chain's CDR3 is CASSGKQGWAEAFF. The CDR3 bases are TGTGCCAGCAGCGGAAAACAGGGTTGGGCTGAAGCTTTCTTT. The rearrangement joins TRBV5-6 to TRBJ1-1; the D gene is possibly TRBD1 (6 bases). In germline, CDR1 is SGHDT, CDR2 YYEEEE. The CDR3 is 14 amino acids. Trimming stripped 4 bases from V and 6 bases from J, with 16 bases between.

In this sample, this clonotype turned up a few times. The rearrangement uses TRBV6-1 and TRBJ1-2, with 10 bases that match TRBD1. The trim removed 7 bases at V and 4 bases at J, leaving 18 bases unmatched. The CDR3 extends over 18 amino acids. CDR1 is MNHNS and CDR2 is SASEGT in the germline V gene. DNA of the CDR3: TGTGCCAGCACACGCGGGACCGGGACAGGGGCTCTCGGCTATGGCTACACCTTC. Protein product: CASTRGTGTGALGYGYTF.

There are many counts of this clonotype. The chain uses TRBV7-2 and TRBJ2-7, with 8 nucleotides matching TRBD1. The V gene end was trimmed by 5 bases and the J gene end by 6 bases; junction bases not matched to a gene: 9. The CDR3 covers 14 residues. Germline V gene sequence: CDR1 SGHTA, CDR2 FQGNSA. In DNA, the CDR3 is TGTGCCAGCAGCCACGGACAGGGCCTCGGCGAGCAGTACTTC. It codes for CASSHGQGLGEQYF.

This clonotype occurred many times. CDR3 nucleotide sequence: TGTGCCAGCGCAACAACCGGGACAGGGGACACTGAAGCTTTCTTT. Translated: CASATTGTGDTEAFF. The chain joins TRBV28 to TRBJ1-1; 10 nucleotides match TRBD1. The junction had 9 bases not matched to a gene; V was cut back by 8 bases and J by 3 bases. Germline lookup yields CDR1 MDHEN and CDR2 SYDVKM. The CDR3 length is 15 residues.

This clonotype has at least ten counts. The chain uses TRBV28 and TRBJ2-5, with D possibly TRBD1 on 5 matching bases. CDR1 is MDHEN, CDR2 SYDVKM, per germline. The germline V and J ends were trimmed by 6 bases and 5 bases, with 13 bases remaining between them. This CDR3 contains 13 residues. In DNA form, the CDR3 reads TGTGCCAGCAGCGACAGAGGAAGGGAGACCCAGTACTTC. Translation gives CASSDRGRETQYF. The entire variable domain, with the rest obtained from reference TRBV28 and TRBJ2-5, is as follows: DVKVTQSSRYLVKRTGEKVFLECVQDMDHENMFWYRQDPGLGLRLIYFSYDVKMKEKGDIPEGYSVSREKKERFSLILESASTNQTSMYLCASSDRGRETQYFGPGTRLLVL.

The chain recombines TRBV7-9 with TRBJ1-2; TRBD1 aligns across 8 bases. V trimming: 4 bases; J trimming: 8 bases; junction bases outside the gene matches: 18. Germline loops: CDR1 SEHNR, CDR2 FQNEAQ (reference sequence). This CDR3 comprises 17 residues. CDR3: CASSSLAGQGKFWGYTF. As DNA, the CDR3 is TGTGCCAGCAGCTCCCTGGCCGGACAGGGAAAGTTTTGGGGCTACACCTTC.

This clonotype was seen many times. The chain links TRBV2 to TRBJ1-6; tentatively, D is TRBD1 (5 bases). This CDR3 contains 13 residues. V was cut by 7 bases and J by 3 bases, with 7 bases left in between. CDR1 and CDR2 from the germline V gene are SNHLY and FYNNEI. DNA of the CDR3: TGTGCCAGCATGACAGTCTATAATTCACCCCTCCACTTT. It codes for CASMTVYNSPLHF.

The rearrangement links TRBV7-9 to TRBJ2-1; 9 bases are shared with TRBD1. Germline-derived CDR1 and CDR2 are SEHNR and FQNEAQ (reference sequence). After removal of 9 bases from V and 7 bases from J, the junction contained 7 bases not matched to a gene. The CDR3 sequence is 13 residues long. In nucleotides, the CDR3 is TGTGCCAGTAGACAGGGGGGAGGAAATGAGCAGTTCTTC. It translates to CASRQGGGNEQFF.

The CDR3 protein is CSARDEVYEQYF. The CDR3 bases are TGCAGTGCTAGAGATGAAGTATACGAGCAGTACTTC. This chain joins TRBV20-1 and TRBJ2-7; D is unclear. The ends were cut back, 0 bases at V and 4 bases at J, with 7 bases in the middle. The CDR3 totals 12 residues. The germline CDR1 and CDR2 sequences are DFQATT and SNEGSKA (reference sequence).

This clonotype came up many times. The chain carries TRBV2 and TRBJ2-5; maybe TRBD2 (5 bases). This CDR3 comprises 14 residues. V was trimmed by 7 bases and J by 2 bases, leaving 14 bases between them. CDR1 and CDR2 (germline): SNHLY, FYNNEI. The chain's CDR3 is CASTLRGGQETQYF. CDR3 coding DNA: TGTGCCAGCACGCTACGGGGTGGACAAGAGACCCAGTACTTC.

This clonotype was seen at least ten times. V gene TRBV7-2 combines with J gene TRBJ2-5; D is uncertain. Germline CDR1 is SGHTA and CDR2 is FQGNSA. Trimming removed 3 bases from V and 4 bases from J, with 9 bases in between. This CDR3 is built from 13 residues. CDR3 protein: CASSFLLRETQYF. The CDR3 nucleotides read TGTGCCAGCAGCTTTCTCCTGAGAGAGACCCAGTACTTC. The complete variable domain, with remaining parts taken from reference TRBV7-2 and TRBJ2-5, reads GAGVSQSPSNKVTEKGKDVELRCDPISGHTALYWYRQSLGQGLEFLIYFQGNSAPDKSGLPSDRFSAERTGGSVSTLTIQRTQQEDSAVYLCASSFLLRETQYFGPGTRLLVL.

The table lists this clonotype with many counts. The chain combines TRBV12-3 or TRBV12-4 with TRBJ2-2, with a weak D call TRBD2 (6 bases). The CDR3 spans 17 residues. Between the trimmed V and J ends, which lost 6 bases and 2 bases, there was a span of 19 bases. The CDR3 loop reads CASSPPYGGGNTGELFF. The DNA of the CDR3 is TGTGCCAGCAGCCCCCCCTACGGGGGAGGAAACACCGGGGAGCTGTTTTTT.